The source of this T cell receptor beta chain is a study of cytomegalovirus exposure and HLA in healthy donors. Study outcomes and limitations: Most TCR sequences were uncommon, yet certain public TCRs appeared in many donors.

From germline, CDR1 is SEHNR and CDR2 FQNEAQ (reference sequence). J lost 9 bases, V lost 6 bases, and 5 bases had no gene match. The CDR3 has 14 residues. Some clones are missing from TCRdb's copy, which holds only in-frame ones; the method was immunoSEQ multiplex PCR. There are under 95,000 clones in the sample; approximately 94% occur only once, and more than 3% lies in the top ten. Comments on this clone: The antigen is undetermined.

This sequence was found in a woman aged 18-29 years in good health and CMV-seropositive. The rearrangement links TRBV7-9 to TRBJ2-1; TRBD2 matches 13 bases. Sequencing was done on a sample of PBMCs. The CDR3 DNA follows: TGTGCCAGCAGATCGGGACTAGCGGGAAGTGAGCAGTTCTTC. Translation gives CASRSGLAGSEQFF. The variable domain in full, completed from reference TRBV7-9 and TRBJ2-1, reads DTGVSQNPRHKITKRGQNVTFRCDPISEHNRLYWYRQTLGQGPEFLTYFQNEAQLEKSRLLSDRFSAERPKGSFSTLEIQRTEQGDSAMYLCASRSGLAGSEQFFGPGTRLTVL.